This T cell receptor (beta chain) was obtained from a study of tumor and adjacent non-tumor tissue in lung cancer. No cell sorting was done before RNA was extracted from the tissue. Between August and November 2014, newly diagnosed, chemotherapy-naive lung cancer patients underwent thoracic surgery in China. The CDR3 covers 14 residues. Germline loops: CDR1 SGHNT, CDR2 YENEEA. Three rounds of nested PCR, following a modified ARM-PCR protocol, produced the TCRbeta library. TCRdb called the multiplex PCR reads again in MiXCR, with one record for every CDR3 protein. This repertoire shows tens of thousands of distinct CDR3 sequences, approximately 70% found once; its top ten account for around 18%. To note about this clonotype: Compared with germline, one end of the junction differs, possibly owing to a read error.

The sequenced material came from lung tumor tissue. The chain has TRBV11-3 and TRBJ2-3; D is ambiguous. The receptor was derived from a man aged 55-75 years with non-small cell lung cancer. Here the CDR3 reads CANSPTWAIDTQYF. The CDR3 DNA reads TGTGCCAACAGCCCAACATGGGCGATAGATACGCAGTATTTT.